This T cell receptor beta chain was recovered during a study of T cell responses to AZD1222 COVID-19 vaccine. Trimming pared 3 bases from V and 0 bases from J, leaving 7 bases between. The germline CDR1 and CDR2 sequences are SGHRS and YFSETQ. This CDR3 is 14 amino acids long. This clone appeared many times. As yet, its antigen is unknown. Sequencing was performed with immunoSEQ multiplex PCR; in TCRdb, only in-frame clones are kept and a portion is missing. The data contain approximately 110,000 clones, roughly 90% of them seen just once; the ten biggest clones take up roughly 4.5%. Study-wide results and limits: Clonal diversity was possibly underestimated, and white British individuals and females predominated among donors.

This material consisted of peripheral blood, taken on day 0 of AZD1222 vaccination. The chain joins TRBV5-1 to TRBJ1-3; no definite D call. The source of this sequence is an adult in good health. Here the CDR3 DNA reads TGCGCCAGCAGCTGGGCAGACTCTGGAAACACCATATATTTT. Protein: CASSWADSGNTIYF.